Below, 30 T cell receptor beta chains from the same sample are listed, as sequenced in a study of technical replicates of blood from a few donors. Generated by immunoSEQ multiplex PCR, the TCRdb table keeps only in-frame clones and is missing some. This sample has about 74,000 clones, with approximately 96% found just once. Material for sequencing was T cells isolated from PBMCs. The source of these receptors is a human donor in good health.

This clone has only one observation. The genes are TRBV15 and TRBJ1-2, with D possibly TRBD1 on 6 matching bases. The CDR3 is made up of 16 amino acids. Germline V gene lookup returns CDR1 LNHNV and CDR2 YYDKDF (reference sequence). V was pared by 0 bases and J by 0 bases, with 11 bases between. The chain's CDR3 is CATSRDGRGSNYGYTF. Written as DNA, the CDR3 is TGTGCCACCAGCAGAGACGGGAGGGGGTCTAACTATGGCTACACCTTC. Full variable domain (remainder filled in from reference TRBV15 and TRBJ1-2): DAMVIQNPRYQVTQFGKPVTLSCSQTLNHNVMYWYQQKSSQAPKLLFHYYDKDFNNEADTPDNFQSRRPNTSFCFLDIRSPGLGDTAMYLCATSRDGRGSNYGYTFGSGTRLTVV.

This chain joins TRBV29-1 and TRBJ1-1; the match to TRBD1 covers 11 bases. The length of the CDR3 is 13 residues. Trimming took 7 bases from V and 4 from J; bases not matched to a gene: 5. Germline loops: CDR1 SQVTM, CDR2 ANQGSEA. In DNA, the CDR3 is TGCAGCGCCGAGGACAGGGGGCTCACTGAAGCTTTCTTT. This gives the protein CSAEDRGLTEAFF.

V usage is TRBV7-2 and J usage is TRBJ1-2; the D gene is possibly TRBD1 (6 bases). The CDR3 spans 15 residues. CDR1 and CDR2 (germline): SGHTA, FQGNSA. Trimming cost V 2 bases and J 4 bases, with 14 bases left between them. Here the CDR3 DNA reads TGTGCCAGCAGCTTATCTCTAGGGGGAAGCTATGGCTACACCTTC. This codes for CASSLSLGGSYGYTF.

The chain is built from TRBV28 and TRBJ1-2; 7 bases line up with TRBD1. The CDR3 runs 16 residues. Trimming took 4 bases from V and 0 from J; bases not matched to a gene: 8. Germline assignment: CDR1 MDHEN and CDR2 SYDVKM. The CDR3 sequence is CASSSSPGTANYGYTF. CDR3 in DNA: TGTGCCAGCAGTTCCTCCCCGGGGACAGCTAACTATGGCTACACCTTC.

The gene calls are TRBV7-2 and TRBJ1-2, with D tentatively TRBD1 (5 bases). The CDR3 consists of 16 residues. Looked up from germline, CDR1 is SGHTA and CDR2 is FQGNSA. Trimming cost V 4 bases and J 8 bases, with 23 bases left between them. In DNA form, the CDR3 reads TGTGCCAGCAGCTGGGGGGGACCGACGGCAGGAGGGGGCTACACCTTC. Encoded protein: CASSWGGPTAGGGYTF.

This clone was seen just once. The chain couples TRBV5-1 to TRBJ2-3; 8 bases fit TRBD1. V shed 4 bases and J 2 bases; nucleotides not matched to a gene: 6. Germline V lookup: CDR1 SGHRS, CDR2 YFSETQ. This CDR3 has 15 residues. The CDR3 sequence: CASSPGQAFTDTQYF. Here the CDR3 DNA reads TGCGCCAGCAGCCCGGGACAGGCCTTCACAGATACGCAGTATTTT.

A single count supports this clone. CDR3 nucleotide sequence: TGTGCCAGCAGTTCGTTAGCGGGCCTGCAGTATTTT. Residues: CASSSLAGLQYF. J is TRBJ2-3 and V is TRBV27; the match to TRBD2 covers 7 bases. The germline V gene encodes CDR1 MNHEY and CDR2 SMNVEV (reference sequence). The CDR3 consists of 12 residues. V lost 4 bases, J lost 11 bases, and 6 bases stayed unmatched.

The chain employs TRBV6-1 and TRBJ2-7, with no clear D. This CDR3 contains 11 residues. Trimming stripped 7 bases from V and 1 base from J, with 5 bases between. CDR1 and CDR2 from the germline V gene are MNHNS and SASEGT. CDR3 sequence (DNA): TGTGCCAGCAAACATTCCTACGAGCAGTACTTC. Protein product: CASKHSYEQYF.

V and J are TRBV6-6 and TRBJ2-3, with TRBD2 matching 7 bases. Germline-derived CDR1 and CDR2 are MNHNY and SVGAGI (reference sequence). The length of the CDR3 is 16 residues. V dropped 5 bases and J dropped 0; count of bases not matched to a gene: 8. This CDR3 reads CASSHESSGSTDTQYF. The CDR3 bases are TGTGCCAGCAGTCACGAGTCTAGCGGCAGCACAGATACGCAGTATTTT.

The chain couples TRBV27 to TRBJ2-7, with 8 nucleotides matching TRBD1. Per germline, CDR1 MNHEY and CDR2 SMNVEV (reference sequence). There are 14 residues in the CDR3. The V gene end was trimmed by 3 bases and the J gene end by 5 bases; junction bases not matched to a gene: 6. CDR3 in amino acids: CASSFRGQFHEQYF. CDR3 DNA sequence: TGTGCCAGCAGTTTCAGGGGGCAGTTCCACGAGCAGTACTTC.

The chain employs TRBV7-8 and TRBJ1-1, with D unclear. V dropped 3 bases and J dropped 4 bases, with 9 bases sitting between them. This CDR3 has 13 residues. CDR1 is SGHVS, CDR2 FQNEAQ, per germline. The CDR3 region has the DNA TGTGCCAGCAGCTTTCGGTCGGGCACTGAAGCTTTCTTT. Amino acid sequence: CASSFRSGTEAFF.

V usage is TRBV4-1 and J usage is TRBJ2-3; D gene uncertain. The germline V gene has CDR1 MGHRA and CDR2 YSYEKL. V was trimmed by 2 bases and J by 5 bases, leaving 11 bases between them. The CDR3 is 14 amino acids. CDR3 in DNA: TGCGCCAGCAGCCAATCGACTCCCCGAGATACGCAGTATTTT. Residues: CASSQSTPRDTQYF.

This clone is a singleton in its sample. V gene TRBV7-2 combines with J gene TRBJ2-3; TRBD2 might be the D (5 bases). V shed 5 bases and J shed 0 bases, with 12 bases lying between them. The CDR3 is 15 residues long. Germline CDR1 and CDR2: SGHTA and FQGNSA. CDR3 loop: CASSPGVISTDTQYF. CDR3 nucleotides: TGTGCCAGCAGCCCCGGGGTCATCAGCACAGATACGCAGTATTTT.

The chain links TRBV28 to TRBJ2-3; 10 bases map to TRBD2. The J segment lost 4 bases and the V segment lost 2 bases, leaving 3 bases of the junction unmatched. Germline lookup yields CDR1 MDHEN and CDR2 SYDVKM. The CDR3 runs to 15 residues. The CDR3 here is CASSLASGRPDTQYF. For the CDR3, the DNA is TGTGCCAGCAGTTTAGCTAGCGGGAGACCAGATACGCAGTATTTT.

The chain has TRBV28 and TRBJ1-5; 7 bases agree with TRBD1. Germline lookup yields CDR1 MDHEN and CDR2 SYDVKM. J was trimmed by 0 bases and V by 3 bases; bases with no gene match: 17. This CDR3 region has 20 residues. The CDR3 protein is CASSFPSRGATDFSNQPQHF. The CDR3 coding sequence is TGTGCCAGCAGTTTTCCCTCCAGGGGGGCGACGGATTTTAGCAATCAGCCCCAGCATTTT.

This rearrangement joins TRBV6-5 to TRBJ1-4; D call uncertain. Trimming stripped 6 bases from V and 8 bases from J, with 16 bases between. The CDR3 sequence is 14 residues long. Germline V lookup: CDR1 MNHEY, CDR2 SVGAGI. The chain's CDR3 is CASRRLSAGEKLFF. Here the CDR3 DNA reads TGTGCCAGCAGGAGATTAAGCGCCGGCGAAAAACTGTTTTTT.

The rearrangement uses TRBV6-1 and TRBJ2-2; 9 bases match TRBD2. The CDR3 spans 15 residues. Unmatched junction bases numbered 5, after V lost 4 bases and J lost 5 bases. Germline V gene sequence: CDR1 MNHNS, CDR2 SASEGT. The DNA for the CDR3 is TGTGCCAGCAGTGTAGGTAGCGGGAGTACCGGGGAGCTGTTTTTT. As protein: CASSVGSGSTGELFF.

The CDR3 DNA reads as TGTGCCAGCAAGGCGGGACAGGGTGGGCCCCAGCATTTT. Its protein product is CASKAGQGGPQHF. The rearrangement links TRBV2 to TRBJ1-5; 9 nucleotides line up with TRBD1. Germline CDR1 reads SNHLY; CDR2 reads FYNNEI. Unmatched junction bases numbered 7, after V lost 7 bases and J lost 9 bases. This CDR3 contains 13 residues.

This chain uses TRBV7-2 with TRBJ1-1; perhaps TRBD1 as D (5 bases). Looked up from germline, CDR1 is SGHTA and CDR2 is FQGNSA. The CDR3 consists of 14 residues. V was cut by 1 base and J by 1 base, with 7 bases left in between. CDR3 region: CASSLGQRNTEAFF. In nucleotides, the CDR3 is TGTGCCAGCAGCTTAGGACAGAGGAACACTGAAGCTTTCTTT.

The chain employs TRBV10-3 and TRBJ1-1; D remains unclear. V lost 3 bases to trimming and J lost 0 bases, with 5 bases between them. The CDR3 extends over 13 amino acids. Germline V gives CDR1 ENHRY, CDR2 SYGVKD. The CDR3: CAISDQVNTEAFF. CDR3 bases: TGTGCCATCAGTGATCAGGTGAACACTGAAGCTTTCTTT.

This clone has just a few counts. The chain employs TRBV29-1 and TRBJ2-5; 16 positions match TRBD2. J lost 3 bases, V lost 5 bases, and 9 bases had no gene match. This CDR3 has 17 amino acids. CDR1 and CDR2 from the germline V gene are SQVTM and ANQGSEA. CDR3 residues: CSVTGTSGRAWEETQYF. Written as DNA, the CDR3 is TGCAGCGTTACAGGGACTAGCGGGAGGGCCTGGGAAGAGACCCAGTACTTC.

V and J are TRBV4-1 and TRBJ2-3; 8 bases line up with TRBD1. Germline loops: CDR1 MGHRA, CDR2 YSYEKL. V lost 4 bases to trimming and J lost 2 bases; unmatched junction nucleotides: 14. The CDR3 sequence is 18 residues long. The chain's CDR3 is CASSPGQGVLFFTDTQYF. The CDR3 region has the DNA TGCGCCAGCAGCCCTGGACAGGGAGTACTTTTTTTCACAGATACGCAGTATTTT.

Here the CDR3 reads CASSPMRVNTEAFF. The CDR3 DNA reads TGTGCCAGCAGCCCAATGCGGGTGAACACTGAAGCTTTCTTT. J is TRBJ1-1 and V is TRBV9, with no clear D. V was pared by 4 bases and J by 0 bases, with 10 bases between. CDR1 SGDLS and CDR2 YYNGEE come from the germline V gene. This CDR3 is built from 14 residues.

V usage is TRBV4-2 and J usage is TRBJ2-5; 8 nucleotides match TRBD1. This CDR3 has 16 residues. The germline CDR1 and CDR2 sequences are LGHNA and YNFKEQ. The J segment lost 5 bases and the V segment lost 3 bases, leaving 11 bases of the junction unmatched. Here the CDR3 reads CASSQADRVVQETQYF. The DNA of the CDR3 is TGTGCCAGCAGCCAGGCGGACAGGGTAGTTCAGGAGACCCAGTACTTC.

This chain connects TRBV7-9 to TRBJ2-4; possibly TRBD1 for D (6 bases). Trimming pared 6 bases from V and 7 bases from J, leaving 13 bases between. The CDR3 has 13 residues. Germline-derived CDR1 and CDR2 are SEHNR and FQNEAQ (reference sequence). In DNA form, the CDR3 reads TGTGCCAGCAGTCGGCCAACAGGGAACATTCAGTACTTC. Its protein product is CASSRPTGNIQYF.

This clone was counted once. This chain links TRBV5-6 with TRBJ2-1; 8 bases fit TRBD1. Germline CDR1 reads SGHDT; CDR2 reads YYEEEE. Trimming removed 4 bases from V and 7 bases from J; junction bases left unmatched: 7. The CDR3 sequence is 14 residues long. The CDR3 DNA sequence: TGTGCCAGCAGCAGGGGGTACAGGGGGAATGAGCAGTTCTTC. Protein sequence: CASSRGYRGNEQFF.

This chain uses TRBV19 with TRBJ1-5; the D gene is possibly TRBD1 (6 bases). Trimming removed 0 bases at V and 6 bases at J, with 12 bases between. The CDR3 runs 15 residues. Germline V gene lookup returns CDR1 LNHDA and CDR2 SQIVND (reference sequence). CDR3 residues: CASSIEGAQGQPQHF. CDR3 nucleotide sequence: TGTGCCAGTAGTATAGAGGGGGCGCAGGGTCAGCCCCAGCATTTT.

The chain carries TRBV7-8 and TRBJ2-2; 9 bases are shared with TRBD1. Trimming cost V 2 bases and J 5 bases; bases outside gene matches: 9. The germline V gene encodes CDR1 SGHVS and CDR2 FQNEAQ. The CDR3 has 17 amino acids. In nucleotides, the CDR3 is TGTGCCAGCAGCTTATATACTGGGACAGGGATTACCGGGGAGCTGTTTTTT. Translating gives CASSLYTGTGITGELFF.

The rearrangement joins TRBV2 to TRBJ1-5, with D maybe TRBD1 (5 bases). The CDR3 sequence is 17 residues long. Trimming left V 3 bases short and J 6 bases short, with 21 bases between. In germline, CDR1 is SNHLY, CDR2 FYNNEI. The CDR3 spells CASSDWGGAGGVQPQHF. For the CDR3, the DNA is TGTGCCAGCAGTGATTGGGGGGGAGCCGGAGGGGTTCAGCCCCAGCATTTT.

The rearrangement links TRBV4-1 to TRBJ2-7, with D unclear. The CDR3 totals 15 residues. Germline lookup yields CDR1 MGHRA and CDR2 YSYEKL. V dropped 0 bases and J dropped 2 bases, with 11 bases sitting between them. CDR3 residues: CASSQDFRVTYEQYF. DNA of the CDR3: TGCGCCAGCAGCCAAGATTTCCGGGTTACCTACGAGCAGTACTTC.